This T cell receptor beta chain was observed in a study of regulatory T cells in long-lasting Graves disease. Study-level findings and limits: The TCR repertoire of persistent Graves' patients was less diverse than that of newly diagnosed ones.

This clonotype was seen ten or more times. What it recognizes is unknown. Looked up from germline, CDR1 is KGHSH and CDR2 is LQKENI. The length of the CDR3 is 15 residues. V was cut by 4 bases and J by 8 bases, with 20 bases left in between. Time point indicated: newly diagnosed GD, antithyroid drugs for less than 3 months. Construction of the TCR library relied on RNA isolated from PBMCs. Researchers made TCR beta libraries by using iRepertoire HTBI primers and running Arm-PCR on CDR3 regions. TCRdb redid the calling of the multiplex PCR reads with MiXCR, one entry per CDR3 protein. The data hold 380,000 or so distinct CDR3 sequences, with roughly 17% observed a single time. Separately, the same data were catalogued under a study of T cells in Graves' hyperthyroidism and ophthalmopathy.

The chain carries TRBV18 and TRBJ1-2; D call uncertain. The clonotype was recovered from a woman aged 18-29 years with Graves disease. The sequencing here drew on peripheral blood mononuclear cells (PBMCs), taken at new diagnosis, from a patient treated with antithyroid drugs. CDR3 residues: CASSQNKMGPGGYTF. The DNA of the CDR3 is TGTGCCAGCTCACAGAATAAAATGGGCCCTGGGGGCTACACCTTC.